This T cell receptor (beta chain) was observed in a study of T-cell memory formation after mild COVID-19. As for the study in general: The two donors had largely donor-specific TCR clusters.

Trimming pared 0 bases from V and 0 bases from J, leaving 3 bases between. The CDR3 has 13 amino acids. Germline loops: CDR1 LNHNV, CDR2 YYDKDF (reference sequence). TCRdb independently ran MiXCR on the 5' RACE reads; one entry per CDR3 protein. Of 150,000 to 200,000 distinct CDR3 sequences in the sample, 20% to 25% were seen once. Findings and caveats of the study: Day 15 to 85 contracting clones showed balanced CD4/CD8; later expanders leaned CD4+.

This clonotype was seen a handful of times. The target antigen is unknown. Input material: PBMCs or a T cell subset sorted from them (not recorded which). This chain joins TRBV15 and TRBJ2-7; D call uncertain. This clonotype was sampled from an adult woman who had mild COVID-19 (a few samples of this study predate the infection). Cell type and time point are not known. Here the CDR3 DNA reads TGTGCCACCAGCAGAGACCGCTCCTACGAGCAGTACTTC. Translating it yields CATSRDRSYEQYF.